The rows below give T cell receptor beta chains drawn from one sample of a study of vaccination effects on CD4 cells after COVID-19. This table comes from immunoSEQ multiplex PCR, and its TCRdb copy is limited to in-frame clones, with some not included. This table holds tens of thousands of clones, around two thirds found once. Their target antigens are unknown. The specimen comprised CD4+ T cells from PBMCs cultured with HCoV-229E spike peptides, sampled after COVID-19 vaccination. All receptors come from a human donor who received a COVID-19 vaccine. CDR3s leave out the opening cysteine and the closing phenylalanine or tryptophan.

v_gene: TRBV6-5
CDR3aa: ASSYDVAGRNSPLH

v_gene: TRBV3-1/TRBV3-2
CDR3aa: ASSQGALKREKLF

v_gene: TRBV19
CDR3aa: ASSFADRLTEAF

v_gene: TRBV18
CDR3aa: ASSPDRNLQETQY

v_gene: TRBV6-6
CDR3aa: ASSPGGSGNTEAF

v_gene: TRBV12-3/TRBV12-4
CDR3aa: ASSLWENQPQH

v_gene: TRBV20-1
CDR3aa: SASKGGRENQPQH

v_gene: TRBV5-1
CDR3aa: ASSGGTLPTDTQY

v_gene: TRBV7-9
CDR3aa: ASSHPTGLGNTIY

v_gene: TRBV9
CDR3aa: ASSALNRVPGNTIY

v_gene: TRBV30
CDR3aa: AWRRQGRDEKLF

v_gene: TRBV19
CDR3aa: ASMWPGGHGELF

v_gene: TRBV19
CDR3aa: ASSTGGVVNTEAF

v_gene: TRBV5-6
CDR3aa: ASSSVAGGGEKLF

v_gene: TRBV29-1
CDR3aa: SVTQGLNTEAF

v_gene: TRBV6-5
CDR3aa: ASSYSQTTDTQY

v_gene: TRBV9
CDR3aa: ASSVAPVSGLLQETQY

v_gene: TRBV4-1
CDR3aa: ASSQADRDNQPQH

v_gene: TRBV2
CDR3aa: ASSDRDFQPQH

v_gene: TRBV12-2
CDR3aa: ASRLWKRRQDRVGSYNSPLH

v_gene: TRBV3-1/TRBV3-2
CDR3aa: ASSSSMSNEQF

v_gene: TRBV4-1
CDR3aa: ASSLRDGNQPQH

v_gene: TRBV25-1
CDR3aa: ASSAPGQQKKLF

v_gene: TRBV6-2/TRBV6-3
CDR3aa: ASSTIGQGHYNEQF

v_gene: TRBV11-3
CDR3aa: ASPRTGSSTDTQY

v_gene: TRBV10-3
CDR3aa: AISESLVGETQY

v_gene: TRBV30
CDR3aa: AWSMGQGGQPQH

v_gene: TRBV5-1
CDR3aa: ASSPGALTGELF

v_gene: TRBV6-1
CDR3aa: ASSEGRGLETQY

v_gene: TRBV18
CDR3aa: ASSPPVTNTEAF

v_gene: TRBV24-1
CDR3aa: ATSDPGTTSTDTQY

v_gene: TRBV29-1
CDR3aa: SVAPGAQETQY

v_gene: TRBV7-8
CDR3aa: ASSDERYRLSGDGYT

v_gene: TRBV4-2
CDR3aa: ASSQKHDSWGSHTQY

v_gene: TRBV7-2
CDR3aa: ASSLVGHTSFNQPQH

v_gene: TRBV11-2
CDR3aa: ASSATSTSGGSTDTQY

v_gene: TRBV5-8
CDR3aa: ASSFGPKGPSGELF

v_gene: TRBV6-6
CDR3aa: ATGRPPGGQAIYGYT

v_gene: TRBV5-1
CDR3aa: ASSARTSGDGEQF

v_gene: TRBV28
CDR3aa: ASSLEYQPQH

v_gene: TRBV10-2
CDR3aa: ASSESSQLNYGYT

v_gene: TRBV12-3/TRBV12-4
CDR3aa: ASSFGGNTIY

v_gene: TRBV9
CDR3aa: ASSPGTHTDTQY

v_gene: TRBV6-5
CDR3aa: ASSYFTGGNTIY

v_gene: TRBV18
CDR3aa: ASSPRADTGELF

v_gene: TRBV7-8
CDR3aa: ASSIQVLNTEAF

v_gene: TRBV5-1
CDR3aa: ATGRSDRTDTQY

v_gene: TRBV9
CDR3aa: ASSEGTSGGGETQY

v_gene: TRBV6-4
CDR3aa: ASPTCPGQGAINQPQH

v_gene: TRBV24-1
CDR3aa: ATSEGSSGVRTQY

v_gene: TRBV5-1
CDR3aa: ASSLGSGNQPQH